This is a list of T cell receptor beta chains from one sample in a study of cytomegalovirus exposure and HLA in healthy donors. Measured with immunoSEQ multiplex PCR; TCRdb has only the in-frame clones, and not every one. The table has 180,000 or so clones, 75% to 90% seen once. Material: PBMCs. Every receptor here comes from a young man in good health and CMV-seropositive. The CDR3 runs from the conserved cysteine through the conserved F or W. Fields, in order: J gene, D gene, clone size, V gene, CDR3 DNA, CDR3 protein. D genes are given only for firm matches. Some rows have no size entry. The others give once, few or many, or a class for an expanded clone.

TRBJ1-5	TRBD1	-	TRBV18	TGTGCCAGCTCACCATCGAGCCTCGTACAGGGGAACAATCAGCCCCAGCATTTT	CASSPSSLVQGNNQPQHF
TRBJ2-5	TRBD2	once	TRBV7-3	TGTGCCATATATAGCGGGGGTCAAGAGACCCAGTACTTC	CAIYSGGQETQYF
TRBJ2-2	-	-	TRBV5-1	TGCGCCAGCAGCTATACACAGCAGACCGGGGCCGGGGAGCTGTTTTTT	CASSYTQQTGAGELFF
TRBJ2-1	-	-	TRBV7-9	TGTGCCAGCAGCCTAGAGACTAGTACTGAGCAGTTCTTC	CASSLETSTEQFF
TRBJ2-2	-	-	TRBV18	TGTGCCAGCTCACCACTTGACAGGACGAACACCGGGGAGCTGTTTTTT	CASSPLDRTNTGELFF
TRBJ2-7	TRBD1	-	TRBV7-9	TGTGCCAGCAGCTCGACAGGGGACTACGAGCAGTACTTC	CASSSTGDYEQYF
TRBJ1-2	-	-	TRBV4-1	TGCGCCAGCAGCACAAGACAAACCGACAGTTTAGGGAAAGCTAACTATGGCTACACCTTC	CASSTRQTDSLGKANYGYTF
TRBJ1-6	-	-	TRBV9	TGTGCCAGCAGCGGTTCCAAGAGTCGCTCCTATAATTCACCCCTCCACTTT	CASSGSKSRSYNSPLHF
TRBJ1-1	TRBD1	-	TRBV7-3	TGTGCCAGCAGCTTCCCTAGACAGGGGGAGAACACTGAAGCTTTCTTT	CASSFPRQGENTEAFF
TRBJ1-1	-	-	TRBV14	TGTGCCAGCAGCCAAGATGTGGGGGGCACTGAAGCTTTCTTT	CASSQDVGGTEAFF
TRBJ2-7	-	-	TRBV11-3	TGTGCCAGCAGCCGGGGGTTAAGGGGACGGAACTACGAGCAGTACTTC	CASSRGLRGRNYEQYF
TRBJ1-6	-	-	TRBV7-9	TGTTCCAGCACCGGGGGGGATTCACCCCTCCACTTT	CSSTGGDSPLHF
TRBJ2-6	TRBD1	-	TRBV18	TGTGCCAGCTCACGGGACAGGCAACGCATCTCTGGGGCCAACGTCCTGACTTTC	CASSRDRQRISGANVLTF